This T cell receptor beta chain was observed in a study of T cell responses to AZD1222 COVID-19 vaccine. With 3 bases clipped from V and 2 bases from J, the junction kept 7 bases outside the gene matches. Germline V lookup: CDR1 MNHEY, CDR2 SMNVEV (reference sequence). CDR3 size: 15 residues. This table comes from immunoSEQ multiplex PCR, and its TCRdb copy is limited to in-frame clones, with some not included. This table holds about 160,000 clones, more than 85% found once. Source: peripheral blood, taken 28 days after the second AZD1222 dose. This TCR came from an adult who received the AZD1222 COVID-19 vaccine. The genes are TRBV27 and TRBJ2-7; 7 bases match TRBD1. Here the CDR3 reads CASSFKGAGTYEQYF. For the CDR3, the DNA is TGTGCCAGCAGTTTTAAGGGGGCAGGGACCTACGAGCAGTACTTC.